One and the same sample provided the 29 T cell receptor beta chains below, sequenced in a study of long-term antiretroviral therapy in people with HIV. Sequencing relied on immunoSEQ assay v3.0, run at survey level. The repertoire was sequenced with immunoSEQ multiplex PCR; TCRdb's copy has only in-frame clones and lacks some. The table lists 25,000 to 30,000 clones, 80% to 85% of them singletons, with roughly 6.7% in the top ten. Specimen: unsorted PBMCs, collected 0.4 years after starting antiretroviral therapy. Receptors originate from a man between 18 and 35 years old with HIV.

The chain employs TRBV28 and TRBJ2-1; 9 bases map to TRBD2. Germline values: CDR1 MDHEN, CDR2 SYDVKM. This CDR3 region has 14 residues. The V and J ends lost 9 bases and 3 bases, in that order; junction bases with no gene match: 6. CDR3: CASHLAGVYNEQFF. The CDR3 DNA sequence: TGTGCCAGTCACTTAGCGGGAGTCTACAATGAGCAGTTCTTC.

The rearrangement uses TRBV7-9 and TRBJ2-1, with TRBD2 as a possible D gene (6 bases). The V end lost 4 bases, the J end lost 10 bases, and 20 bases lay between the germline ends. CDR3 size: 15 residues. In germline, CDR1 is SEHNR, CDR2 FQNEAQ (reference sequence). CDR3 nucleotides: TGTGCCAGCAGCTCGACCGCGACCACGGGAGACGAGCAGTTCTTC. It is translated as CASSSTATTGDEQFF.

The CDR3 DNA is TGTGCCAGCAGCGCCCGGGGACAGCCGAACACTGAAGCTTTCTTT. Residues: CASSARGQPNTEAFF. The chain has TRBV9 and TRBJ1-1; 7 bases agree with TRBD1. The CDR3 runs to 15 residues. Germline assignment: CDR1 SGDLS and CDR2 YYNGEE. After removal of 3 bases from V and 1 base from J, the junction contained 6 bases not matched to a gene. Looking up the rest from reference TRBV9 and TRBJ1-1 gives the full variable domain: DSGVTQTPKHLITATGQRVTLRCSPRSGDLSVYWYQQSLDQGLQFLIQYYNGEERAKGNILERFSAQQFPDLHSELNLSSLELGDSALYFCASSARGQPNTEAFFGQGTRLTVV.

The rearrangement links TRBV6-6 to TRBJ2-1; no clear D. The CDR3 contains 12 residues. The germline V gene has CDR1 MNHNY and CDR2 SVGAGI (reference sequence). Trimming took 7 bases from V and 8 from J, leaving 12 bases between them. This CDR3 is CASTLGRDEQFF. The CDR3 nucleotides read TGTGCCAGCACCTTAGGAAGGGATGAGCAGTTCTTC.

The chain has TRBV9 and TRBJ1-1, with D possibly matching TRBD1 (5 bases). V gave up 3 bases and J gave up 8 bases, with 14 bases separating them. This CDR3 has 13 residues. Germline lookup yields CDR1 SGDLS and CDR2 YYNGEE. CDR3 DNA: TGTGCCAGCAGCGCTCAATGGGGGGAGGAAGCTTTCTTT. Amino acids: CASSAQWGEEAFF.

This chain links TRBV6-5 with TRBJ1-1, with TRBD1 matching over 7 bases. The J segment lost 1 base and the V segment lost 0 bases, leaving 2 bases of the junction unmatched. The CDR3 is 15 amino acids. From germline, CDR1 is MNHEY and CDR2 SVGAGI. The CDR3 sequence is CASSYSGGGNTEAFF. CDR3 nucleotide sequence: TGTGCCAGCAGTTACTCAGGGGGCGGGAACACTGAAGCTTTCTTT.

CDR3 sequence (DNA): TGTGCCAGCAGACTCGGAGGGGGAGGCTACACCTTC. This translates into CASRLGGGGYTF. The chain couples TRBV6-5 to TRBJ1-2, with D possibly being TRBD1 (6 bases). V lost 6 bases to trimming and J lost 8 bases, with 13 bases between them. Germline V lookup: CDR1 MNHEY, CDR2 SVGAGI. This CDR3 is built from 12 residues.

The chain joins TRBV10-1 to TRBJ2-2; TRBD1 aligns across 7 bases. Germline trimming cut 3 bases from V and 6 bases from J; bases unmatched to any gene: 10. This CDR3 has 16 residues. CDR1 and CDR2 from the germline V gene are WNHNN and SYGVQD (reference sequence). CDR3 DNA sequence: TGCGCCAGCAGTGATCCAGGGGGTTATGTTGCCGGGGAGCTGTTTTTT. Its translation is CASSDPGGYVAGELFF.

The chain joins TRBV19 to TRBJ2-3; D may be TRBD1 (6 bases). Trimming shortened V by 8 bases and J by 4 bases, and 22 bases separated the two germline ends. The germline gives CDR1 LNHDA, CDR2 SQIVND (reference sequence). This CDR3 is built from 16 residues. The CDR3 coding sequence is TGTGCCAGTGCCAAACCCATGGACAGTGGGGCAGATACGCAGTATTTT. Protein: CASAKPMDSGADTQYF.

The CDR3 DNA sequence: TGTGCCAGCAGTTTGACAGGCGACTCCTACAATGAGCAGTTCTTC. It codes for CASSLTGDSYNEQFF. This sequence joins TRBV27 and TRBJ2-1; possible D gene TRBD1, 6 bases. V lost 3 bases to trimming and J lost 0 bases, with 9 bases between them. This CDR3 has 15 residues. Germline CDR1 is MNHEY and CDR2 is SMNVEV (reference sequence).

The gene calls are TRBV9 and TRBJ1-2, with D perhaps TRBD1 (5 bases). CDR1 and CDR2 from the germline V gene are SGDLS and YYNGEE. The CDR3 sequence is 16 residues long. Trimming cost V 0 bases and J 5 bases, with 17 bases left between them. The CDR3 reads CASSVARVGPEYGYTF. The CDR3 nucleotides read TGTGCCAGCAGCGTAGCCAGGGTCGGGCCTGAATATGGCTACACCTTC. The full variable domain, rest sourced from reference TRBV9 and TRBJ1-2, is DSGVTQTPKHLITATGQRVTLRCSPRSGDLSVYWYQQSLDQGLQFLIQYYNGEERAKGNILERFSAQQFPDLHSELNLSSLELGDSALYFCASSVARVGPEYGYTFGSGTRLTVV.

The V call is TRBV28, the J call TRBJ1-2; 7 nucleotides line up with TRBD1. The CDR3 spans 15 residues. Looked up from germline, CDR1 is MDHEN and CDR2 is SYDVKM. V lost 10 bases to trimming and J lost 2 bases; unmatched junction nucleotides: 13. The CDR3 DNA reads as TGTGCCACCCAGGTAACAGGGGAAGGAAACTATGGCTACACCTTC. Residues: CATQVTGEGNYGYTF.

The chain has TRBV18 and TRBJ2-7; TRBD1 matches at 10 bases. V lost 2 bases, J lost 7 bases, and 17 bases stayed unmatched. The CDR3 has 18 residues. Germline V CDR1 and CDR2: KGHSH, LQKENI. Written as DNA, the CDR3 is TGTGCCAGCTCACCAGGGGGCGCTCGGGACAGGGGAGAGCGGGAGCAGTACTTC. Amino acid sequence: CASSPGGARDRGEREQYF.

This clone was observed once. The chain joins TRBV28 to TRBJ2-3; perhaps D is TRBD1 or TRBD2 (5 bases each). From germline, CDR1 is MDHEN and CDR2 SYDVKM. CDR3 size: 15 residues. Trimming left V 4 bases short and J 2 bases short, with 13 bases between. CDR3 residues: CASSYRDLSTDTQYF. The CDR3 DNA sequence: TGTGCCAGCAGTTATAGGGACCTCTCCACAGATACGCAGTATTTT.

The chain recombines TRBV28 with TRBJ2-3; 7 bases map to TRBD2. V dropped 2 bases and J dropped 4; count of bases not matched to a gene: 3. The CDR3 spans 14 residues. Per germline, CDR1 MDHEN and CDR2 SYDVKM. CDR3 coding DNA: TGTGCCAGCAGTTTAGCGGGAGTCTCAGATACGCAGTATTTT. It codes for CASSLAGVSDTQYF.

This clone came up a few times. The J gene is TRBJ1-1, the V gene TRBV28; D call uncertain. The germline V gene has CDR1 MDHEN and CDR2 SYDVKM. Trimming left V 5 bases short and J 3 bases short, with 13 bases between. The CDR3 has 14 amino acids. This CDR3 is CASSPPGSYTEAFF. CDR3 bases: TGTGCCAGCAGTCCGCCGGGGAGCTACACTGAAGCTTTCTTT.

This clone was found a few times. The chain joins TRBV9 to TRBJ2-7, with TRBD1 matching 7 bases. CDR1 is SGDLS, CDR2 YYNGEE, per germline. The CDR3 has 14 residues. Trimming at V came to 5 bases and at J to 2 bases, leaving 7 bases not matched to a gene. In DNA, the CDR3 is TGTGCCAGCAGTACAGGGGTTTTAACCTACGAGCAGTACTTC. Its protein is CASSTGVLTYEQYF.

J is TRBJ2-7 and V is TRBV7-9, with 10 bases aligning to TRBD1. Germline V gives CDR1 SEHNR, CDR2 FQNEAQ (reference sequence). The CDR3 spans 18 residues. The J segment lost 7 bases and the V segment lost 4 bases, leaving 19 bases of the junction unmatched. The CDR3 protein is CASSSPTGTGDITEEQYF. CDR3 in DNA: TGTGCCAGCAGCTCGCCTACCGGGACAGGGGACATAACAGAGGAGCAGTACTTC.

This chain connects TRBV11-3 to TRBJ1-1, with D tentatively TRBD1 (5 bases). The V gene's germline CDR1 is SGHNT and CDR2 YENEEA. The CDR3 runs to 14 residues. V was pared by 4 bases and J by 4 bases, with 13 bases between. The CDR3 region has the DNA TGTGCCAGCAGCTCGGGACGCTATGGCACTGAAGCTTTCTTT. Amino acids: CASSSGRYGTEAFF.

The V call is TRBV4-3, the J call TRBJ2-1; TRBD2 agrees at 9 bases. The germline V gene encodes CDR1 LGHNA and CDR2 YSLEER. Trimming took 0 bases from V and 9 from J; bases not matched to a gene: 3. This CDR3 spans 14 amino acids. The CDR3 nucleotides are TGCGCCAGCAGCCAAGATGGACTAGCGATTGAGCAGTTCTTC. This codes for CASSQDGLAIEQFF.

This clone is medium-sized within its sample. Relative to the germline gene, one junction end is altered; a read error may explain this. The CDR3 loop reads CASSLGLAGLDEQFF. The CDR3, as DNA: TGTGCTAGCAGCTTAGGACTAGCGGGACTGGATGAGCAGTTCTTC. The J gene is TRBJ2-1, the V gene TRBV7-7, with TRBD2 identical over 12 bases. From germline, CDR1 is SSHAT and CDR2 FNYEAQ (reference sequence). The CDR3 covers 15 residues.

CDR3 nucleotides: TGTGCCAGCAGCTTAGTTCGTCAGGGTGATGGCTACACCTTC. Translating it yields CASSLVRQGDGYTF. The chain joins TRBV7-9 to TRBJ1-2; D perhaps matches TRBD1 (5 bases). V was cut by 1 base and J by 6 bases, with 12 bases left in between. The CDR3 has 14 amino acids. Germline loops: CDR1 SEHNR, CDR2 FQNEAQ (reference sequence).

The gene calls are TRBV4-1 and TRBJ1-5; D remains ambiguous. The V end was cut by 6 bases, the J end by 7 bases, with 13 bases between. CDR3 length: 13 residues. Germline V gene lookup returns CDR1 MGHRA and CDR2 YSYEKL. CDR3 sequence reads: CASSMGLDQPQHF. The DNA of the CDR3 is TGCGCCAGCAGTATGGGGTTAGACCAGCCCCAGCATTTT.

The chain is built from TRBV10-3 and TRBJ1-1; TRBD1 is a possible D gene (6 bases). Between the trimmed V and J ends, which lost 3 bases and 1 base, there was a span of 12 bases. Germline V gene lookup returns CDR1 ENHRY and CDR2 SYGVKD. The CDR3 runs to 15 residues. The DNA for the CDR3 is TGTGCCATCAGTGATCCGGGACACTCGAACACTGAAGCTTTCTTT. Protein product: CAISDPGHSNTEAFF.

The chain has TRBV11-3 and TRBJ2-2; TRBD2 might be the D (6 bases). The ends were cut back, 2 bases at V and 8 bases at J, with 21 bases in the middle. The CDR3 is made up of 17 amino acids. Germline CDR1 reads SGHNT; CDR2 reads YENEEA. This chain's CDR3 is CASSLLGLNGGKGELFF. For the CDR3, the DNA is TGTGCCAGCAGCTTATTGGGACTCAACGGGGGAAAAGGGGAGCTGTTTTTT. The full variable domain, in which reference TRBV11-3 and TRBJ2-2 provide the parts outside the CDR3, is EAGVVQSPRYKIIEKKQPVAFWCNPISGHNTLYWYLQNLGQGPELLIRYENEEAVDDSQLPKDRFSAERLKGVDSTLKIQPAELGDSAVYLCASSLLGLNGGKGELFFGEGSRLTVL.

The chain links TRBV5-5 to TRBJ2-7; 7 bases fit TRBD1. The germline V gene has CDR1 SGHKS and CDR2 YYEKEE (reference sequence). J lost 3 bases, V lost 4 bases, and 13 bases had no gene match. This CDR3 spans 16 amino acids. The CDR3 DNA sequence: TGTGCCAGCAGCCCCCTCTCAGGGGGTGGCTACTACGAGCAGTACTTC. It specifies CASSPLSGGGYYEQYF.

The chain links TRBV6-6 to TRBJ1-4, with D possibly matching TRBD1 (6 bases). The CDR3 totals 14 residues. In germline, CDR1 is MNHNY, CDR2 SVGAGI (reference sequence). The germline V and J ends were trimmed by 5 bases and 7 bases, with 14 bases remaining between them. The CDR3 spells CASSIQGSGEKLFF. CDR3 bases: TGTGCCAGCAGTATCCAGGGGAGTGGTGAAAAACTGTTTTTT.

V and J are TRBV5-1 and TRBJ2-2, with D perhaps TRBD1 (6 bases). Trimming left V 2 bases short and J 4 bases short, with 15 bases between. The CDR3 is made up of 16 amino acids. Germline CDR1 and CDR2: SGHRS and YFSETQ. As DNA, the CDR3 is TGCGCCAGCAGCTTTTTGAGGCAGGGGACCACCGGGGAGCTGTTTTTT. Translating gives CASSFLRQGTTGELFF.

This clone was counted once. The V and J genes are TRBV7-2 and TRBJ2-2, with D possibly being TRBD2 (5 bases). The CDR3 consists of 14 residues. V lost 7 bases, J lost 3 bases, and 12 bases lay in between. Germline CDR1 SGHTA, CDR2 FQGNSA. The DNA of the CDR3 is TGTGCCAGCACCCAGGACGGGGACACCGGGGAGCTGTTTTTT. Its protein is CASTQDGDTGELFF. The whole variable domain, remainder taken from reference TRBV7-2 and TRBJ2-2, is GAGVSQSPSNKVTEKGKDVELRCDPISGHTALYWYRQSLGQGLEFLIYFQGNSAPDKSGLPSDRFSAERTGGSVSTLTIQRTQQEDSAVYLCASTQDGDTGELFFGEGSRLTVL.